These 30 T cell receptor beta chains share one sample of origin, sequenced in a study of blood T cell repertoires in COVID-19. Assay used: immunoSEQ multiplex PCR; TCRdb lists only in-frame clones, some missing. This table holds approximately 89,000 clones, around four fifths found once. Sequenced input: peripheral blood. The receptors come from a woman in her sixties or seventies with active or convalescent COVID-19.

The chain has TRBV5-4 and TRBJ2-7; maybe TRBD2 (6 bases). Trimming pared 0 bases from V and 6 bases from J, leaving 7 bases between. Germline CDR1 and CDR2: SGHNT and YYREEE (reference sequence). The length of the CDR3 is 12 residues. As DNA, the CDR3 is TGTGCCAGCAGCTTGGTGGGGGGCGAGCAGTACTTC. Translated: CASSLVGGEQYF.

The gene calls are TRBV7-9 and TRBJ1-4; TRBD1 is a possible D gene (5 bases). Germline V lookup: CDR1 SEHNR, CDR2 FQNEAQ (reference sequence). V was shortened by 1 base and J by 7 bases, with 7 bases between the two germline ends. This CDR3 is built from 13 residues. This chain's CDR3 is CASSLGTSEKLFF. The CDR3 coding sequence is TGTGCCAGCAGCTTAGGGACAAGTGAAAAACTGTTTTTT. Combining the CDR3 with reference TRBV7-9 and TRBJ1-4 gives the whole variable domain DTGVSQNPRHKITKRGQNVTFRCDPISEHNRLYWYRQTLGQGPEFLTYFQNEAQLEKSRLLSDRFSAERPKGSFSTLEIQRTEQGDSAMYLCASSLGTSEKLFFGSGTQLSVL.

The genes are TRBV6-5 and TRBJ2-2; D may be TRBD2 (6 bases). The CDR3 totals 15 residues. Germline loops: CDR1 MNHEY, CDR2 SVGAGI. Trimming left V 7 bases short and J 3 bases short, with 15 bases between. CDR3 sequence (DNA): TGTGCCAGCACCTTACACCGCGGGGACACCGGGGAGCTGTTTTTT. Translated: CASTLHRGDTGELFF.

This clone was counted a few times. The chain is built from TRBV7-2 and TRBJ1-6; TRBD1 matches at 8 bases. The CDR3 runs to 15 residues. Germline lookup yields CDR1 SGHTA and CDR2 FQGNSA. The trim removed 5 bases at V and 4 bases at J, leaving 4 bases unmatched. The CDR3: CASSLGTGYNSPLHF. The DNA for the CDR3 is TGTGCCAGCAGCCTCGGGACAGGTTATAATTCACCCCTCCACTTT.

The CDR3 region has the DNA TGTGCCAGCAGTCCGTTGGGGACAGTTAATAGCAATCAGCCCCAGCATTTT. It codes for CASSPLGTVNSNQPQHF. The chain uses TRBV6-2 or TRBV6-3 and TRBJ1-5, with 7 bases lining up with TRBD1. The CDR3 is made up of 17 amino acids. Germline V gene lookup returns CDR1 MNHEY and CDR2 SVGEGT. The V gene end was trimmed by 5 bases and the J gene end by 0 bases; junction bases not matched to a gene: 10.

This clone was picked up one time. This chain links TRBV14 with TRBJ1-2; tentative D call: TRBD1 (5 bases). CDR1 is SGHDN, CDR2 FVKESK, per germline. Trimming pared 0 bases from V and 2 bases from J, leaving 10 bases between. The CDR3 extends over 15 amino acids. The CDR3 nucleotides read TGTGCCAGCAGCCAAGATGGAGCAGGGAACTATGGCTACACCTTC. This encodes CASSQDGAGNYGYTF.

The chain recombines TRBV5-1 with TRBJ2-2; possibly TRBD2 for D (5 bases). Trimming left V 6 bases short and J 2 bases short, with 11 bases between. The CDR3 has 14 residues. Germline V gene lookup returns CDR1 SGHRS and CDR2 YFSETQ. This CDR3 reads CASKTAGNTGELFF. The CDR3 DNA follows: TGCGCCAGCAAAACCGCGGGTAACACCGGGGAGCTGTTTTTT. The whole variable domain, filled in from reference TRBV5-1 and TRBJ2-2, reads KAGVTQTPRYLIKTRGQQVTLSCSPISGHRSVSWYQQTPGQGLQFLFEYFSETQRNKGNFPGRFSGRQFSNSRSEMNVSTLELGDSALYLCASKTAGNTGELFFGEGSRLTVL.

The chain carries TRBV7-2 and TRBJ2-1; TRBD2 agrees at 12 bases. The J segment lost 4 bases and the V segment lost 5 bases, leaving 15 bases of the junction unmatched. Per the germline V gene, CDR1 is SGHTA and CDR2 is FQGNSA. The CDR3 covers 19 residues. CDR3 nucleotides: TGTGCCAGCAGCCTTACTAGCGGGGGGCCGCGAAAAGATTACAATGAGCAGTTCTTC. This encodes CASSLTSGGPRKDYNEQFF.

This chain links TRBV2 with TRBJ1-1, with D hard to call. Trimming pared 7 bases from V and 6 bases from J, leaving 12 bases between. The germline gives CDR1 SNHLY, CDR2 FYNNEI. CDR3 size: 12 residues. The CDR3 sequence: CASKIDIAEAFF. CDR3 DNA: TGTGCCAGCAAAATAGACATAGCTGAAGCTTTCTTT.

This chain joins TRBV6-2 or TRBV6-3 and TRBJ1-4; the D gene is possibly TRBD1 (5 bases). V was shortened by 6 bases and J by 16 bases, with 15 bases between the two germline ends. The length of the CDR3 is 11 residues. Germline CDR1 reads MNHEY; CDR2 reads SVGEGT. CDR3 amino acids: CASSQGGNPFF. CDR3 sequence (DNA): TGTGCCAGCAGCCAGGGAGGCAACCCGTTTTTT.

This chain links TRBV7-2 with TRBJ1-5; no clear D. The CDR3 sequence is 17 residues long. V was pared by 1 base and J by 1 base, with 14 bases between. Germline assignment: CDR1 SGHTA and CDR2 FQGNSA. CDR3 residues: CASSLGGGSRSNQPQHF. CDR3 DNA sequence: TGTGCCAGCAGCTTAGGCGGAGGCTCGAGGAGCAATCAGCCCCAGCATTTT. The full variable domain, in which reference TRBV7-2 and TRBJ1-5 provide the parts outside the CDR3, is GAGVSQSPSNKVTEKGKDVELRCDPISGHTALYWYRQSLGQGLEFLIYFQGNSAPDKSGLPSDRFSAERTGGSVSTLTIQRTQQEDSAVYLCASSLGGGSRSNQPQHFGDGTRLSIL.

This clone appeared a single time. The V call is TRBV19, the J call TRBJ2-7; TRBD1 matches at 8 bases. The CDR3 contains 14 residues. Germline assignment: CDR1 LNHDA and CDR2 SQIVND (reference sequence). V gave up 3 bases and J gave up 2 bases; unmatched junction bases: 3. This chain's CDR3 is CASSMSQGAYEQYF. DNA for the CDR3: TGTGCCAGTAGTATGTCACAGGGGGCCTACGAGCAGTACTTC.

This sequence joins TRBV7-2 and TRBJ2-5; the D gene is possibly TRBD2 (6 bases). Germline CDR1 is SGHTA and CDR2 is FQGNSA. The V end was cut by 3 bases, the J end by 5 bases, with 10 bases between. The CDR3 has 13 amino acids. The DNA for the CDR3 is TGTGCCAGCAGCTTTAGCGGCGGGGAGACCCAGTACTTC. Its translation: CASSFSGGETQYF.

This clone has just a few counts. This chain links TRBV18 with TRBJ1-5, with a weak D call TRBD1 (6 bases). V lost 5 bases and J 1 base, leaving 15 bases between the germline ends. Germline V CDR1 and CDR2: KGHSH, LQKENI. The CDR3 is 16 amino acids. The CDR3 spells CASSSSEGGSNQPQHF. CDR3 DNA: TGTGCCAGCTCAAGCAGCGAGGGGGGGAGCAATCAGCCCCAGCATTTT.

This chain joins TRBV18 and TRBJ1-2; D not certain. CDR3 length: 14 residues. Germline assignment: CDR1 KGHSH and CDR2 LQKENI. V lost 2 bases, J lost 0 bases, and 7 bases lay in between. CDR3 nucleotides: TGTGCCAGCTCACCAGGCGACACTAACTATGGCTACACCTTC. Its translation: CASSPGDTNYGYTF.

The rearrangement links TRBV7-2 to TRBJ1-2; TRBD1 matches 9 bases. The CDR3 runs 14 residues. V shed 5 bases, J shed 6 bases, and the junction held 7 bases outside the gene matches. CDR1 SGHTA and CDR2 FQGNSA come from the germline V gene. CDR3 region: CASSPHTGGDGYTF. The CDR3 DNA sequence: TGTGCCAGCAGCCCGCATACAGGGGGCGATGGCTACACCTTC.

This sequence joins TRBV2 and TRBJ2-6, with D perhaps matching TRBD2 (7 bases). V gave up 4 bases and J gave up 2 bases, with 18 bases separating them. The CDR3 consists of 18 residues. Germline V lookup: CDR1 SNHLY, CDR2 FYNNEI. CDR3 residues: CASSVTWGGATGANVLTF. Written as DNA, the CDR3 is TGTGCCAGCAGTGTGACCTGGGGGGGGGCAACTGGGGCCAACGTCCTGACTTTC.

This sequence joins TRBV7-9 and TRBJ1-1; D perhaps matches TRBD1 (6 bases). Germline CDR1 SEHNR, CDR2 FQNEAQ (reference sequence). The CDR3 contains 16 residues. The V end was cut by 0 bases, the J end by 0 bases, with 11 bases between. The CDR3 DNA reads TGTGCCAGCAGCTTAGCGGGGGACATCCTGAACACTGAAGCTTTCTTT. It codes for CASSLAGDILNTEAFF.

The chain couples TRBV6-2 or TRBV6-3 to TRBJ2-1; 13 bases agree with TRBD2. Germline CDR1 and CDR2: MNHEY and SVGEGT. V dropped 5 bases and J dropped 8; count of bases not matched to a gene: 9. CDR3 length: 16 residues. In nucleotides, the CDR3 is TGTGCCAGCAGTAGAGTACTAGCGGGGGGGCCGCATGAGCAGTTCTTC. The encoded protein is CASSRVLAGGPHEQFF.

J is TRBJ2-1 and V is TRBV3-1 (or the pseudogene TRBV3-2); possibly TRBD2 for D (6 bases). CDR1 and CDR2 from the germline V gene are LGHDT and YNNKEL (reference sequence). V was pared by 1 base and J by 3 bases, with 10 bases between. This CDR3 spans 15 amino acids. This CDR3 is CASSQAGRDYNEQFF. CDR3 nucleotide sequence: TGTGCCAGCAGCCAAGCGGGGCGGGACTACAATGAGCAGTTCTTC.

V is TRBV6-6 and J is TRBJ1-5, with D uncertain. The CDR3 consists of 17 residues. Deletions cut 5 bases from V and 2 bases from J, with 19 bases between. The germline CDR1 and CDR2 sequences are MNHNY and SVGAGI (reference sequence). This CDR3 reads CASSPIPGDQRNQPQHF. CDR3 nucleotides: TGTGCCAGCAGTCCGATCCCCGGAGACCAGCGCAATCAGCCCCAGCATTTT.

The rearrangement uses TRBV5-1 and TRBJ2-3; the match to TRBD2 covers 7 bases. CDR1 and CDR2 (germline): SGHRS, YFSETQ. This CDR3 contains 16 residues. V trimming: 7 bases; J trimming: 0 bases; junction bases outside the gene matches: 11. The CDR3 spells CASQRASGSSTDTQYF. CDR3 DNA: TGCGCCAGCCAAAGGGCTAGCGGCTCTAGCACAGATACGCAGTATTTT.

This clone showed up just once. Written as DNA, the CDR3 is TGTGCCACCAGTGACGCGGCGGGGGGGTCTTACAATGAGCAGTTCTTC. The encoded protein is CATSDAAGGSYNEQFF. The chain recombines TRBV24-1 with TRBJ2-1; 9 positions agree with TRBD2. V was pared by 4 bases and J by 4 bases, with 7 bases of the junction left unmatched. Germline CDR1 is KGHDR and CDR2 is SFDVKD. The CDR3 totals 16 residues.

The chain is built from TRBV2 and TRBJ2-5; weak D call: TRBD1 (5 bases). V lost 6 bases, J lost 5 bases, and 13 bases lay in between. Germline assignment: CDR1 SNHLY and CDR2 FYNNEI. CDR3 size: 13 residues. CDR3 amino acids: CASSPTSGETQYF. CDR3 bases: TGTGCCAGCAGCCCAACGTCAGGGGAGACCCAGTACTTC.

The gene calls are TRBV6-1 and TRBJ2-7; 9 positions agree with TRBD1. The CDR3 runs 14 residues. V lost 2 bases and J lost 6; bases outside the gene matches: 5. Germline values: CDR1 MNHNS, CDR2 SASEGT. The CDR3 DNA reads as TGTGCCAGCAGTGAAAGACAGGGGGGGGGCGAGCAGTACTTC. This codes for CASSERQGGGEQYF.

V usage is TRBV4-2 and J usage is TRBJ2-3; 9 nucleotides match TRBD2. CDR1 is LGHNA, CDR2 YNFKEQ, per germline. The CDR3 extends over 14 amino acids. The V gene end was trimmed by 8 bases and the J gene end by 3 bases; junction bases not matched to a gene: 6. The CDR3 loop reads CASGAAGGTDTQYF. The CDR3 DNA sequence: TGTGCCAGCGGAGCGGCGGGGGGGACAGATACGCAGTATTTT.

The V and J genes are TRBV28 and TRBJ1-4; 7 nucleotides line up with TRBD1. The V gene end was trimmed by 5 bases and the J gene end by 0 bases; junction bases not matched to a gene: 3. The CDR3 spans 15 residues. CDR1 is MDHEN and CDR2 is SYDVKM in the germline V gene. CDR3 region: CASSRQGSTNEKLFF. For the CDR3, the DNA is TGTGCCAGCAGTCGACAGGGATCAACTAATGAAAAACTGTTTTTT. Supplemented by reference TRBV28 and TRBJ1-4, the full variable domain reads DVKVTQSSRYLVKRTGEKVFLECVQDMDHENMFWYRQDPGLGLRLIYFSYDVKMKEKGDIPEGYSVSREKKERFSLILESASTNQTSMYLCASSRQGSTNEKLFFGSGTQLSVL.

Here the CDR3 reads CASRGRDRGPDGYTF. The CDR3 DNA reads as TGTGCCAGCAGGGGAAGGGACAGGGGACCGGATGGCTACACCTTC. V gene TRBV28 combines with J gene TRBJ1-2; the match to TRBD1 covers 10 bases. J gave up 6 bases and V 6 bases, and 10 bases lay outside the gene matches. The germline CDR1 and CDR2 sequences are MDHEN and SYDVKM. This CDR3 contains 15 residues.

The V call is TRBV7-9, the J call TRBJ1-2, with D possibly being TRBD1 (6 bases). Germline values: CDR1 SEHNR, CDR2 FQNEAQ (reference sequence). The CDR3 covers 17 residues. V was pared by 6 bases and J by 8 bases, with 28 bases between. The CDR3 DNA follows: TGTGCCAGCAGTATAGGGCAAGGGACACCTTCGAGAAACGGCTACACCTTC. Translated, it gives CASSIGQGTPSRNGYTF. Full variable domain (remainder filled in from reference TRBV7-9 and TRBJ1-2): DTGVSQNPRHKITKRGQNVTFRCDPISEHNRLYWYRQTLGQGPEFLTYFQNEAQLEKSRLLSDRFSAERPKGSFSTLEIQRTEQGDSAMYLCASSIGQGTPSRNGYTFGSGTRLTVV.

This rearrangement joins TRBV18 to TRBJ1-4; D unclear. The germline V gene encodes CDR1 KGHSH and CDR2 LQKENI. V was cut by 2 bases and J by 6 bases, with 10 bases left in between. The CDR3 totals 14 residues. CDR3 sequence: CASSPTNTDEKLFF. The CDR3 DNA reads TGTGCCAGCTCACCAACTAACACGGATGAAAAACTGTTTTTT.